This T cell receptor (beta chain) was captured by sequencing in a study of shared clonotypes between healthy human individuals. There were no recent acute infections or vaccinations among the donors, who were healthy HIV-negative adults. V was pared by 5 bases and J by 5 bases, with 8 bases of the junction left unmatched. Germline V lookup: CDR1 LNHDA, CDR2 SQIVND (reference sequence). The CDR3 covers 15 residues. Genomic DNA (from each subset) was split evenly across several immunoSEQ plates. Sequencing was performed with immunoSEQ multiplex PCR; in TCRdb, only in-frame clones are kept and a portion is missing. Among under 2,500,000 clones listed, 90% to 96% were seen once.

Source material: naive CD4+ T cells sorted from blood. Specified subset: CD45RA+ positively selected. This sequence originates from a man aged 18 to 35 in good health. This rearrangement joins TRBV19 to TRBJ2-7, with 11 bases lining up with TRBD2. This chain's CDR3 is CASSGLGLAEDEQYF. In nucleotides, the CDR3 is TGTGCCAGTAGTGGGTTGGGACTAGCGGAGGACGAGCAGTACTTC.